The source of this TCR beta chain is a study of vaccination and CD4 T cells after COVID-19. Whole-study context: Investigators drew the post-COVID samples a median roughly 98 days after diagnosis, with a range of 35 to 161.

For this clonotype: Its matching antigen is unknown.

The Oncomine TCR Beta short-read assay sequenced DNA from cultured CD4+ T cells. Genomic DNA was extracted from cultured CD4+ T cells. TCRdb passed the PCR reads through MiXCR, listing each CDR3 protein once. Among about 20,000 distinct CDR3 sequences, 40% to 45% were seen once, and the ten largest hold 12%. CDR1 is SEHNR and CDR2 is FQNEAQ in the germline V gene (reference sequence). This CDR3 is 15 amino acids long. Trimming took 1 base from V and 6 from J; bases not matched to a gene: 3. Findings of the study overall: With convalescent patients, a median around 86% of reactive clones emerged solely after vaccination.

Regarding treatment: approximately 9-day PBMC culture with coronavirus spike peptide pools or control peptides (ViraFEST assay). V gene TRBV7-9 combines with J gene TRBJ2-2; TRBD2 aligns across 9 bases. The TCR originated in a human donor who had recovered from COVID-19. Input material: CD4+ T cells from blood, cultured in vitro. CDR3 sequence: CASSLGGRDAGELFF. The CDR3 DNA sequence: TGTGCCAGCAGCTTAGGCGGGAGGGATGCCGGGGAGCTGTTTTTT.